This T cell receptor (beta chain) was found in a study of blood T cell repertoires in COVID-19. In the study overall: Acute and convalescent COVID-19 specimens originated in the United States, Italy and Spain. The cDNA or gDNA used as material had been derived from T cells, B-cell-depleted T cells, or PBMCs.

Original data processing: Reference gene primers were amplified, and this amplification served to estimate nucleated cell counts. Generated by immunoSEQ multiplex PCR, the TCRdb table keeps only in-frame clones and is missing some. The DNA gave D and trimming, while V, J and clone size come from that table. The table shows some 200,000 clones, with approximately 86% occurring only once. The CDR3 consists of 15 residues. Germline CDR1 SGHNT, CDR2 YENEEA. The V and J ends lost 5 bases and 4 bases, in that order; junction bases with no gene match: 7. The sequenced sample was peripheral blood. This sequence originates from a man aged 18 to 30 with active or convalescent COVID-19. V usage is TRBV11-3 and J usage is TRBJ2-2; 7 bases match TRBD1. The CDR3, as DNA: TGTGCCAGCAGCGCCGACAGGGCAGGCACCGGGGAGCTGTTTTTT. Translated, it gives CASSADRAGTGELFF.